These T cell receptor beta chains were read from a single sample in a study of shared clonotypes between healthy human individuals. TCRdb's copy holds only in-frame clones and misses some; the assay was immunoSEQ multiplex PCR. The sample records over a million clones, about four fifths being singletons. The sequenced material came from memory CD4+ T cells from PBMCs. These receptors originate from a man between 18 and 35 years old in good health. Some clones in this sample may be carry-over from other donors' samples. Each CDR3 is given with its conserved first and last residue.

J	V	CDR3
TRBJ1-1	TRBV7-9	CASSLFEGNTEAFF
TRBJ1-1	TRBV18	CASSPPGTSFNTEAFF
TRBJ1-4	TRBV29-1	CSVGPLREKLFF
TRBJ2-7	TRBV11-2	CASTLSFGGHGFEQYF
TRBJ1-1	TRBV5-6	CASSLMGQVNTEAFF
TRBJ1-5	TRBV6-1	CASSGQGNSAQHF
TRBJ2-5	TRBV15	CATSRDSRETQYF
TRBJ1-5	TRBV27	CASSLLGQPQHF
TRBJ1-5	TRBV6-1	CASSTNQPQHF
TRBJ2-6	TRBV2	CASTRSSTSGGSGANVLTF
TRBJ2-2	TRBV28	CASRGTSGRAYTGELFF
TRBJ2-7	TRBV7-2	CASSLEAGRGMIEQYF
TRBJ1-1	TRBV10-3	CAISPQVQGAGEAFF
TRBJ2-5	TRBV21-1	CASSKRLEQETQYF
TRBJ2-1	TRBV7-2	CASSFAGTDYNEQFF
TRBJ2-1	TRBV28	CASSPLLGSGSSNEQFF
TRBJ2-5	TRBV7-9	CASTTGGMETQYF
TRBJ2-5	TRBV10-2	CASSAGTGLETQYF
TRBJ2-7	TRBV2	CASRDRGDEQYF
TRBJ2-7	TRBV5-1	CASSLIGEDSAQYF
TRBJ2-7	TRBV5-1	CASSGGQSSYEQYF
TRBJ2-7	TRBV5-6	CASSLDFGGEQYF
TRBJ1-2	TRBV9	CASSSYRTGGRNYGYTF
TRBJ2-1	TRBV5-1	CASSLLAGFYNEQFF
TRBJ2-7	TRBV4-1	CASSHPGASGDEQYF
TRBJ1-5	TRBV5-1	CASSLAGGRNQPQHF
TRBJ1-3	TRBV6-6	CASLPTGNSGNTIYF
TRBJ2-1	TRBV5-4	CASSVGQVYNEQFF
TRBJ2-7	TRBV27	CASSKDRRSSYEQYF
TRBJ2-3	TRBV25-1	CASSELGQGNTDTQYF
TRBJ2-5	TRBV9	CASSAPGTGRETQYF
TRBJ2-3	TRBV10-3	CAISESGFDTDSSTDTQYF
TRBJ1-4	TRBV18	CASSPEERGSNEKLFF
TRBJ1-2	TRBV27	CASSLFWGGFNGYTF
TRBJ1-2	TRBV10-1	CASSSDRAGSIGYTF
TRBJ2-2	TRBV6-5	CASSYGGVGTGELFF
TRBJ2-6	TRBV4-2	CASSQDYSSGANVLTF
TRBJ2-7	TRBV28	CASSLLANYEQYF
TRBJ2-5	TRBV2	CASSTETQYF
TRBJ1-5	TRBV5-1	CASSLVAGGNQPQHF
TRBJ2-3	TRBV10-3	CAISDSGLVADTQYF
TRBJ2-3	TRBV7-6	CASSLRTSGSSTDTQYF
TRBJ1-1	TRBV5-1	CASSKDSRNTEAFF
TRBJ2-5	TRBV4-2	CASSQDLVSQETQYF
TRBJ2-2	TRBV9	CASSVLSGRNTGELFF
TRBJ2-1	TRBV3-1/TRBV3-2	CASSPPQIF
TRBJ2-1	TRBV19	CASSGTRVQEQFF
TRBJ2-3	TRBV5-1	CASSHGLAGVTDTQYF
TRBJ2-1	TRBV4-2	CASSARLAGRSYNEQFF
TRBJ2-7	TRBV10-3	CAISEELGAYEQYF
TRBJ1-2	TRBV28	CASSSVSAGGDYGYTF
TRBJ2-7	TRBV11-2	CASRKIQGSLISYEQYF
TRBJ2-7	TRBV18	CASSPGHYEQYF
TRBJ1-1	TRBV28	CATTRQRNTEAFF